This T cell receptor (beta chain) was documented in a study of CD8 T cells in Susac syndrome. Study-level information: The sequenced Susac syndrome patients comprised five or six with active disease and about eight in remission. Study findings and constraints: Clonal expansion was missing from Susac syndrome CD4+ T cell repertoires.

The T cells that were sequenced for TCR beta were CD8+ and CD4+ cells from blood. Trimming pared 5 bases from V and 8 bases from J, leaving 24 bases between. The CDR3 loop spans 16 amino acids. Germline V gene data show CDR1 as SNHLY and CDR2 as FYNNEI. A remark on this clonotype: What it binds is not known.

An amount of RNA that ranged from about 0.45 to 1 ug was reverse transcribed with random hexamers. An immunoSEQ multiplex PCR amplified TCR beta CDR3 over 54 Vbeta and 13 Jbeta. Via MiXCR, TCRdb re-called the immunoSEQ multiplex PCR reads, giving one row per CDR3 protein. The sample has roughly 200,000 distinct CDR3 sequences, around 94% seen once. The chain is built from TRBV2 and TRBJ1-2, with D maybe TRBD1 (5 bases). Sample: CD4+ T cells from PBMCs. This sequence was found in a human donor with Susac syndrome. CDR3 sequence (DNA): TGTGCCAGCAGTCCGGTGAGGGCAATCGGGGGTGGAGGCTACACCTTC. Its protein is CASSPVRAIGGGGYTF.